This T cell receptor (beta chain) comes out of a study of T cell clones after liver transplantation. Looking at the study overall: HCV positivity affected three of eight recipients; the rest lacked autoimmune or viral indications.

Whole-study findings and limits: In a couple of subjects, few donor cells limited the measurable donor-reactive repertoire. Graft donor-reactive T cells possibly entered the graft instead of undergoing deletion.

Clones were read by immunoSEQ multiplex PCR, and TCRdb kept only the in-frame ones, dropping some. The data show 2,500 to 3,000 clones, around a quarter seen once. Concerning this clone itself: Antigen specificity is unknown. A junction end diverges from the germline sequence, so it may reflect a read error.

Alloreactive TCRbeta sequences came from sequencing proliferating CFSE-low cells in the MLR. Stimulators were graft donor PBMCs, splenocytes, lymph-node cells, or third-party PBMCs for pre-transplant recipient cells. The sequenced sample was CD4+ T cells from PBMCs cultured with third-party cells. This TCR was sampled from a human patient who received a liver transplant. Some T cells may be transferred from the graft donor.

CDR3 nucleotides: TGCATCGTTCTACTGCTTGGGAACACTGAAGCTTTCTTT. Amino acids: CIVLLLGNTEAFF. The V and J genes are TRBV29-1 and TRBJ1-1, with D unresolved. This CDR3 is 13 amino acids long. Germline V gene data show CDR1 as SQVTM and CDR2 as ANQGSEA. Drawing the rest from reference TRBV29-1 and TRBJ1-1, the complete variable domain is SAVISQKPSRDICQRGTSLTIQCQVDSQVTMMFWYRQQPGQSLTLIATANQGSEATYESGFVIDKFPISRPNLTFSTLTVSNMSPEDSSIYLCIVLLLGNTEAFFGQGTRLTVV.